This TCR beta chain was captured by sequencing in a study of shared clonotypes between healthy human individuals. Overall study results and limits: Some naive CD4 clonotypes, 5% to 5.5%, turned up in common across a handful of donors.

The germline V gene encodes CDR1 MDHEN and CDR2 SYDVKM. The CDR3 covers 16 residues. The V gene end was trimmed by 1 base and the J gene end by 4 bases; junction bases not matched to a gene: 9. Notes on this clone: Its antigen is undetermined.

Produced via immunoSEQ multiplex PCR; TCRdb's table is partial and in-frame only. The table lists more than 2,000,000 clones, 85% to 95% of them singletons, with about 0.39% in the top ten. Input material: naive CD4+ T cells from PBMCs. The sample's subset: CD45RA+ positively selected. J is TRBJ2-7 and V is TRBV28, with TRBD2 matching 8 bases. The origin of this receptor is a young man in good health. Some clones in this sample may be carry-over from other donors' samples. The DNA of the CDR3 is TGTGCCAGCAGTTTATTGCCAGCGGGAGAGGTATACGAGCAGTACTTC. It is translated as CASSLLPAGEVYEQYF.